Listed below are T cell receptor beta chains from one sample, sequenced in a study of CD8 T cells in ankylosing spondylitis. TCRdb reprocessed the 5' RACE reads with MiXCR, giving one entry per CDR3 protein. The table lists some 300,000 distinct CDR3 sequences, less than 25% of them singletons. Sequencing input: blood, either unsorted or a sorted T cell fraction (not recorded which). Receptor source: a female donor with ankylosing spondylitis or in good health (not recorded which). Each CDR3 is given with its conserved first and last residue. Fields, in order: J gene, clone size, D gene, V gene, CDR3 protein, CDR3 DNA. The D gene is left open where the match is weak. Clone size appears in some rows only: once, few, many, or a class for an expanded clone.

j_call: TRBJ2-1
clone_size: few
d_call: NA
v_call: TRBV12-3/TRBV12-4
cdr3_aa: CASSRDSRYPNEQFF
cdr3_nt: TGTGCCAGCAGTCGGGACTCCCGGTACCCCAATGAGCAGTTCTTC

j_call: TRBJ2-3
clone_size: many
d_call: NA
v_call: TRBV7-2
cdr3_aa: CASSHMFGGRVTDTQYF
cdr3_nt: TGTGCCAGCAGCCACATGTTCGGGGGACGCGTCACAGATACGCAGTATTTT

j_call: TRBJ2-3
clone_size: NA
d_call: NA
v_call: TRBV29-1
cdr3_aa: CSVDGDSTDTQYF
cdr3_nt: TGCAGCGTGGACGGGGATAGCACAGATACGCAGTATTTT

j_call: TRBJ2-6
clone_size: NA
d_call: NA
v_call: TRBV5-1
cdr3_aa: CASSLVGATISGANVLTF
cdr3_nt: TGCGCCAGCAGCTTGGTTGGGGCTACGATATCTGGAGCCAACGTCCTGACTTTC

j_call: TRBJ2-1
clone_size: once
d_call: NA
v_call: TRBV11-2
cdr3_aa: CASSPHMGAENEQFF
cdr3_nt: TGTGCCAGCAGCCCACACATGGGGGCAGAAAATGAGCAGTTCTTC

j_call: TRBJ2-3
clone_size: few
d_call: NA
v_call: TRBV18
cdr3_aa: CASSRELTADTQYF
cdr3_nt: TGTGCCAGCTCACGGGAACTGACCGCAGATACGCAGTATTTT

j_call: TRBJ1-1
clone_size: few
d_call: NA
v_call: TRBV6-8
cdr3_aa: CASTLVFPGHPIAEAFF
cdr3_nt: TGTGCCAGCACTCTAGTATTCCCGGGACACCCTATCGCTGAAGCTTTCTTT

j_call: TRBJ2-7
clone_size: few
d_call: NA
v_call: TRBV11-2
cdr3_aa: CASSFVRYAGYEQYF
cdr3_nt: TGTGCCAGCAGCTTTGTGAGATATGCGGGATACGAGCAGTACTTC

j_call: TRBJ2-7
clone_size: NA
d_call: NA
v_call: TRBV2
cdr3_aa: CASSGPDQDSYEQYF
cdr3_nt: TGTGCCAGCAGTGGGCCAGACCAAGACTCCTACGAGCAGTACTTC

j_call: TRBJ2-6
clone_size: NA
d_call: TRBD1
v_call: TRBV6-2/TRBV6-3
cdr3_aa: CASSPQGASGANVLTF
cdr3_nt: TGTGCCAGCAGCCCACAGGGGGCCTCTGGGGCCAACGTCCTGACTTTC

j_call: TRBJ1-1
clone_size: few
d_call: TRBD1
v_call: TRBV12-3/TRBV12-4
cdr3_aa: CASSWLQGRGLDSEAFF
cdr3_nt: TGTGCCAGCAGTTGGCTACAGGGGAGGGGATTGGATTCTGAAGCTTTCTTT

j_call: TRBJ1-4
clone_size: few
d_call: NA
v_call: TRBV20-1
cdr3_aa: CSARNATNEKLFF
cdr3_nt: TGCAGTGCTAGAAATGCAACTAATGAAAAACTGTTTTTT

j_call: TRBJ2-1
clone_size: few
d_call: NA
v_call: TRBV10-3
cdr3_aa: CATWRGKGEGEQFF
cdr3_nt: TGTGCCACCTGGAGGGGGAAGGGAGAAGGTGAGCAGTTCTTC

j_call: TRBJ1-1
clone_size: once
d_call: NA
v_call: TRBV9
cdr3_aa: CASSPTYRDTEAFF
cdr3_nt: TGTGCCAGCAGCCCGACTTACAGGGACACTGAAGCTTTCTTT

j_call: TRBJ1-5
clone_size: few
d_call: NA
v_call: TRBV6-5
cdr3_aa: CASSFRMKGNQPQHF
cdr3_nt: TGTGCCAGCAGTTTTCGGATGAAAGGAAATCAGCCCCAGCATTTT

j_call: TRBJ2-5
clone_size: many
d_call: NA
v_call: TRBV10-3
cdr3_aa: CAISGTKVETQYF
cdr3_nt: TGTGCCATCAGTGGAACTAAGGTGGAGACCCAGTACTTC

j_call: TRBJ1-3
clone_size: NA
d_call: TRBD1
v_call: TRBV7-2
cdr3_aa: CASSPPGQGINTIYF
cdr3_nt: TGTGCCAGCAGCCCGCCGGGACAGGGTATTAACACCATATATTTT

j_call: TRBJ2-5
clone_size: few
d_call: NA
v_call: TRBV2
cdr3_aa: CASSEVETQYF
cdr3_nt: TGTGCCAGCAGTGAGGTAGAGACCCAGTACTTC

j_call: TRBJ1-1
clone_size: NA
d_call: TRBD1
v_call: TRBV29-1
cdr3_aa: CSAVKTGGNTEAFF
cdr3_nt: TGCAGCGCCGTGAAGACAGGGGGGAACACTGAAGCTTTCTTT

j_call: TRBJ1-4
clone_size: few
d_call: TRBD1
v_call: TRBV7-6
cdr3_aa: CASSADGTANEKLFF
cdr3_nt: TGTGCCAGCAGCGCCGACGGGACAGCTAATGAAAAACTGTTTTTT

j_call: TRBJ2-7
clone_size: NA
d_call: NA
v_call: TRBV6-2/TRBV6-3
cdr3_aa: CASSRAGSYEQYF
cdr3_nt: TGTGCCAGCAGCCGCGCGGGGTCCTACGAGCAGTACTTC

j_call: TRBJ2-3
clone_size: few
d_call: TRBD2
v_call: TRBV29-1
cdr3_aa: CSAGRADTQYF
cdr3_nt: TGCAGCGCCGGGAGGGCAGATACGCAGTATTTT

j_call: TRBJ2-5
clone_size: few
d_call: TRBD2
v_call: TRBV15
cdr3_aa: CATSNRLAQETQYF
cdr3_nt: TGTGCCACCAGCAACCGACTAGCGCAAGAGACCCAGTACTTC

j_call: TRBJ2-3
clone_size: many
d_call: TRBD2
v_call: TRBV12-3/TRBV12-4
cdr3_aa: CASLAGGRFTQYF
cdr3_nt: TGTGCCTCTCTCGCGGGAGGGCGGTTTACGCAGTATTTT

j_call: TRBJ2-3
clone_size: NA
d_call: NA
v_call: TRBV10-1
cdr3_aa: CASSGLDPGTDTQYF
cdr3_nt: TGCGCCAGCAGTGGACTAGACCCAGGCACAGATACGCAGTATTTT

j_call: TRBJ1-2
clone_size: few
d_call: NA
v_call: TRBV20-1
cdr3_aa: CSARPPGGNYGYTF
cdr3_nt: TGCAGTGCTAGGCCTCCCGGGGGCAACTATGGCTACACCTTC

j_call: TRBJ2-3
clone_size: few
d_call: TRBD2
v_call: TRBV6-2/TRBV6-3
cdr3_aa: CASSQRLAAPPTDTQYF
cdr3_nt: TGTGCCAGCAGCCAGAGACTAGCGGCACCTCCCACAGATACGCAGTATTTT

j_call: TRBJ2-5
clone_size: NA
d_call: TRBD2
v_call: TRBV19
cdr3_aa: CASSIRDYRETQYF
cdr3_nt: TGTGCCAGTAGTATTCGGGACTATAGAGAGACCCAGTACTTC

j_call: TRBJ1-2
clone_size: few
d_call: TRBD1
v_call: TRBV6-5
cdr3_aa: CASSHPGGGYGYTF
cdr3_nt: TGTGCCAGCAGTCACCCAGGGGGAGGCTATGGCTACACCTTC

j_call: TRBJ1-2
clone_size: few
d_call: NA
v_call: TRBV5-1
cdr3_aa: CASSPGEGSYGYTF
cdr3_nt: TGCGCCAGCAGCCCAGGAGAAGGTTCTTATGGCTACACCTTC

j_call: TRBJ2-5
clone_size: NA
d_call: NA
v_call: TRBV7-2
cdr3_aa: CASTPTGQETQYF
cdr3_nt: TGTGCCAGCACCCCTACAGGGCAAGAGACCCAGTACTTC

j_call: TRBJ2-3
clone_size: NA
d_call: NA
v_call: TRBV6-1
cdr3_aa: CASRFSDTTDTQYF
cdr3_nt: TGTGCCAGCAGGTTTAGCGACACCACAGATACGCAGTATTTT